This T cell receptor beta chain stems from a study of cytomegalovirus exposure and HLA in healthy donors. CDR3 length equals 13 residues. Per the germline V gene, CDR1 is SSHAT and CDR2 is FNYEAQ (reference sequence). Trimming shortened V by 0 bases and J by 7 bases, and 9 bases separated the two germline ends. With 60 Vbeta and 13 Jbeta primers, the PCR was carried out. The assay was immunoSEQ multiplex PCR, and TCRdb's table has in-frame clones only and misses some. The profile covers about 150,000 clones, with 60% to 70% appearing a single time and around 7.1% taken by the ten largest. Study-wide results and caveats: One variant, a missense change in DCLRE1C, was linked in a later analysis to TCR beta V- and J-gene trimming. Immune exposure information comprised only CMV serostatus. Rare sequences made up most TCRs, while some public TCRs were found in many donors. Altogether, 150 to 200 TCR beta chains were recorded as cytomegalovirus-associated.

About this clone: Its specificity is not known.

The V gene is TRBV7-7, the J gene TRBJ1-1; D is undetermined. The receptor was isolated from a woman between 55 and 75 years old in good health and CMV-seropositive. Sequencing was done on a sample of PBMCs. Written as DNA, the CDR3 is TGTGCCAGCAGCTTAGCCCCGGGAAGTGAAGCTTTCTTT. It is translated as CASSLAPGSEAFF.